The 26 T cell receptor beta chains reported below all come from one sample, sequenced in a study of tumor and adjacent non-tumor tissue in lung cancer. This sample's RNA came from whole unsorted tissue. A modified ARM-PCR protocol with three rounds of nested PCR amplified TCRbeta. TCRdb redid the calling of the multiplex PCR reads with MiXCR, one entry per CDR3 protein. The data contain some 200,000 distinct CDR3 sequences, about 76% of them singletons. The specimen sequenced was lung tumor tissue. Source of these receptors: a man aged 60 to 69 with non-small cell lung cancer.

Comment on this clonotype: A junction boundary mismatches the germline segment, possibly from a read error. The J gene is TRBJ2-5, the V gene TRBV11-2, with D perhaps TRBD1 (5 bases). This CDR3 region has 13 residues. In germline, CDR1 is SGHAT, CDR2 FQNNGV. The CDR3 reads CVSSLDSQETQYF. In nucleotides, the CDR3 is TGTGTCAGCAGCCTAGACAGCCAAGAGACCCAGTACTTC.

Regarding this clonotype: Here the CDR3 omits its conserved ending phenylalanine or tryptophan, so a read error is the likely source. V gene TRBV12-3 or TRBV12-4 combines with J gene TRBJ2-1; D is perhaps TRBD1 or TRBD2 (5 bases each). The CDR3 loop spans 14 amino acids. V was clipped by 7 bases and J by 7 bases, with 17 bases between them. CDR3 coding DNA: TGTGCCAGCAACCCCTCCGGGGCGCCGAATGAGCAGTTCTCC. Encoded protein: CASNPSGAPNEQFS.

The chain recombines TRBV20-1 with TRBJ2-3; D possibly corresponds to TRBD1 (6 bases). V lost 6 bases and J 3 bases, leaving 16 bases between the germline ends. Germline CDR1 is DFQATT and CDR2 is SNEGSKA (reference sequence). The CDR3 is 14 amino acids. The DNA of the CDR3 is TGCAGTGCATGGGTGGGGGCCGGGACAGATACGCAGTATTTT. Translating it yields CSAWVGAGTDTQYF.

As for this clonotype: At one boundary the junction diverges from the germline segment, which might be a read error. The CDR3 sequence is CVSLLQGGNTEAFF. The CDR3 DNA reads as TGTGTCAGCCTTCTACAGGGAGGAAACACTGAAGCTTTCTTT. The chain couples TRBV2 to TRBJ1-1; a weak D match, TRBD1 (6 bases). The CDR3 consists of 14 residues. Looked up from germline, CDR1 is SNHLY and CDR2 is FYNNEI.

This clonotype was counted a few times. The chain employs TRBV5-1 and TRBJ1-4; 10 bases are shared with TRBD1. V lost 4 bases to trimming and J lost 8 bases; unmatched junction nucleotides: 8. The V gene's germline CDR1 is SGHRS and CDR2 YFSETQ. The CDR3 is made up of 15 amino acids. This chain's CDR3 is CASSDRQGAQEKLFF. For the CDR3, the DNA is TGCGCCAGCAGCGACAGACAGGGGGCACAGGAAAAACTGTTTTTT. The variable domain in full, with the rest retrieved from reference TRBV5-1 and TRBJ1-4, is KAGVTQTPRYLIKTRGQQVTLSCSPISGHRSVSWYQQTPGQGLQFLFEYFSETQRNKGNFPGRFSGRQFSNSRSEMNVSTLELGDSALYLCASSDRQGAQEKLFFGSGTQLSVL.

This clonotype has ten or more counts. J is TRBJ2-6 and V is TRBV20-1; no firm D call. This CDR3 spans 15 amino acids. V lost 1 base to trimming and J lost 4 bases, with 11 bases between them. Germline V CDR1 and CDR2: DFQATT, SNEGSKA (reference sequence). DNA for the CDR3: TGCAGTGCTAGAGGTACCGGAGCCGGGGCCAACGTCCTGACTTTC. Translated, it gives CSARGTGAGANVLTF.

Of note for this clonotype: The germline gene is not matched at one end of the junction; a read error may be the cause. This chain uses TRBV11-2 with TRBJ1-2; D not resolved. The germline V gene encodes CDR1 SGHAT and CDR2 FQNNGV. The CDR3 covers 15 residues. The CDR3 protein is CAGSLALGGYYGYTF. The CDR3 region has the DNA TGTGCCGGCAGCCTAGCTCTGGGAGGTTATTATGGCTACACCTTC.

This clonotype was recorded many times. This sequence joins TRBV5-4 and TRBJ2-3; weak D call: TRBD2 (5 bases). The CDR3 runs to 15 residues. V was clipped by 4 bases and J by 1 base, with 13 bases between them. Per germline, CDR1 SGHNT and CDR2 YYREEE (reference sequence). CDR3 nucleotides: TGTGCCAGCAGCACCTCGGGAAGCCGCACAGATACGCAGTATTTT. Translation gives CASSTSGSRTDTQYF.

This clonotype appeared once. The chain has TRBV12-3 or TRBV12-4 and TRBJ1-5, with D possibly matching TRBD1 (6 bases). Deletions cut 5 bases from V and 6 bases from J, with 17 bases between. This CDR3 comprises 15 residues. This CDR3 is CASSRRGRPIQPQHF. The CDR3 DNA reads TGTGCCAGCAGTCGGCGGGGGCGCCCCATTCAGCCCCAGCATTTT.

Notes on this clonotype: The CDR3 end shows no conserved phenylalanine or tryptophan, and so a read error is likely. The V call is TRBV7-8, the J call TRBJ2-7; the D is unclear. The germline CDR1 and CDR2 sequences are SGHVS and FQNEAQ. V was shortened by 1 base and J by 4 bases, with 14 bases between the two germline ends. This CDR3 is 15 amino acids long. CDR3 nucleotides: TGTGCCAGCAGCTTAGTGCCCTCATTATCTTACGAGCAGTACTAC. Its translation is CASSLVPSLSYEQYY.

This clonotype was detected only once. This rearrangement joins TRBV18 to TRBJ1-2; D is possibly TRBD1 (5 bases). V gave up 1 base and J gave up 6 bases, with 12 bases separating them. Looked up from germline, CDR1 is KGHSH and CDR2 is LQKENI. The CDR3 contains 14 residues. CDR3 coding DNA: TGTGCCAGCTCACCACTGGCGACAGTCGATGGCTACACCTTC. Its protein product is CASSPLATVDGYTF.

Note on this clonotype: The CDR3 end shows no conserved phenylalanine or tryptophan, and so a read error is likely. The CDR3 spells CARSWFLAGATNNEQFI. CDR3 DNA: TGTGCCAGAAGCTGGTTCCTAGCGGGAGCGACAAACAATGAGCAGTTCATC. This chain uses TRBV6-2 or TRBV6-3 with TRBJ2-1, with 10 bases lining up with TRBD2. The V segment lost 9 bases and the J segment 5 bases; nucleotides outside the gene matches: 16. Germline V gene data show CDR1 as MNHEY and CDR2 as SVGEGT. CDR3 size: 17 residues.

As for this clonotype: The conserved phenylalanine or tryptophan normally closing the CDR3 is absent here, so this likely arose from a read error. CDR3 sequence: CASSLQGAAGANVLTS. The CDR3 nucleotides read TGTGCCAGCAGCTTACAGGGGGCTGCTGGGGCCAACGTCCTGACTTCC. V and J are TRBV7-3 and TRBJ2-6, with 8 bases that match TRBD1. This CDR3 spans 16 amino acids. V gave up 2 bases and J gave up 2 bases; unmatched junction bases: 2. The germline gives CDR1 SGHTA, CDR2 FQGTGA.

This chain joins TRBV11-2 and TRBJ1-5; tentatively, D is TRBD1 (6 bases). Germline loops: CDR1 SGHAT, CDR2 FQNNGV. This CDR3 spans 13 amino acids. CDR3 in amino acids: CTGSSRQAQPQHF. As DNA, the CDR3 is TGTACCGGCAGCAGTAGACAGGCTCAGCCCCAGCATTTT.

Note on this clonotype: One junction end disagrees with the germline gene, perhaps due to a read error. The gene calls are TRBV6-5 and TRBJ2-5; TRBD2 is a possible D gene (6 bases). Germline V gives CDR1 MNHEY, CDR2 SVGAGI. The CDR3 covers 14 residues. The CDR3 reads CASSVTGTAGSQYF. The CDR3 nucleotides read TGCGCCAGCAGTGTTACCGGGACCGCGGGGTCCCAGTACTTC.

The genes are TRBV12-3 or TRBV12-4 and TRBJ1-5, with D unresolved. This CDR3 spans 13 amino acids. V lost 3 bases and J lost 0, with 3 bases in between. CDR3 nucleotides: TGTGCCAGCAGTTTTAATAGCAATCAGCCCCAGCATTTT. Residues: CASSFNSNQPQHF.

As to this clonotype: This clone may be a read error of a much larger clone one base away. The rearrangement joins TRBV10-3 to TRBJ2-7; D call uncertain. Germline V gives CDR1 ENHRY, CDR2 SYGVKD. The V gene lost 4 bases and the J gene lost 6 bases, with 7 bases spanning the gap. The length of the CDR3 is 11 residues. The CDR3 DNA reads as TGTGCCATCAGTGGAGACTGCGAGCAGTACTTC. It codes for CAISGDCEQYF.

This clonotype was seen a few times. The chain combines TRBV20-1 with TRBJ1-6; D gene uncertain. Trimming removed 6 bases from V and 6 bases from J, with 12 bases in between. This CDR3 has 13 amino acids. CDR1 and CDR2 from the germline V gene are DFQATT and SNEGSKA (reference sequence). Here the CDR3 reads CSARTDPNSPLHF. In nucleotides, the CDR3 is TGCAGTGCAAGGACGGACCCTAATTCACCCCTCCACTTT.

The chain joins TRBV6-1 to TRBJ2-7, with 7 bases lining up with TRBD2. The V segment lost 0 bases and the J segment 2 bases; nucleotides outside the gene matches: 4. This CDR3 has 15 amino acids. Germline V gene sequence: CDR1 MNHNS, CDR2 SASEGT. Written as DNA, the CDR3 is TGTGCCAGCAGTGAAGCGACTAGCAGGACCTACGAGCAGTACTTC. Residues: CASSEATSRTYEQYF.

V usage is TRBV11-3 and J usage is TRBJ2-3; D may be TRBD1 or TRBD2 (5 bases each). Germline V gene lookup returns CDR1 SGHNT and CDR2 YENEEA. This CDR3 region has 16 residues. The germline V and J ends were trimmed by 5 bases and 2 bases, with 17 bases remaining between them. The CDR3 sequence: CASSRGVSGPTDTQYF. In DNA, the CDR3 is TGTGCCAGCAGCCGAGGGGTCAGTGGTCCCACAGATACGCAGTATTTT.

About this clonotype itself: The junction differs from germline at one of its ends, possibly a read error. The chain is built from TRBV6-2 or TRBV6-3 and TRBJ1-5; no reliable D call. Germline V gives CDR1 MNHEY, CDR2 SVGEGT. The CDR3 loop spans 14 amino acids. The CDR3 DNA reads TGTGCCGGCAGATCCAAGGTTAGCAATCAGCCCCAGCATTTT. Protein sequence: CAGRSKVSNQPQHF.

As regards this clonotype: It is likely a read error, because the conserved phenylalanine at the end of the CDR3 is missing. This sequence joins TRBV28 and TRBJ2-7, with 9 nucleotides matching TRBD1. The V and J ends lost 5 bases and 3 bases, in that order; junction bases with no gene match: 8. Germline V gene lookup returns CDR1 MDHEN and CDR2 SYDVKM. The CDR3 consists of 15 residues. The CDR3 region is CASSPSGTGNYEQYL. The CDR3 DNA is TGTGCCAGCAGTCCATCCGGGACAGGGAACTACGAGCAGTACTTA.

The chain recombines TRBV28 with TRBJ2-3, with a tentative D call TRBD1 (6 bases). The DNA matches TRBJ1-5 better at its end, which makes the J call doubtful. CDR1 and CDR2 (germline): MDHEN, SYDVKM. The CDR3 length is 16 residues. The CDR3 DNA is TGTGCCAGCAGTCTCGTCCAGGGGAAAAGCACAGATACGCAGCATTTT. The encoded protein is CASSLVQGKSTDTQHF.

Ten or more counts support this clonotype. This chain uses TRBV11-3 with TRBJ1-6, with D possibly being TRBD1 (5 bases). CDR1 SGHNT and CDR2 YENEEA come from the germline V gene. The CDR3 runs 15 residues. With 3 bases removed from V and 0 bases from J, the gap between germline ends came to 6 bases. The CDR3 bases are TGTGCCAGCAGCTTGGGGGGCTCCTATAATTCACCCCTCCACTTT. Protein product: CASSLGGSYNSPLHF.

A remark on this clonotype: This CDR3 is missing its conserved last phenylalanine or tryptophan, likely due to a read error. The chain joins TRBV6-6 to TRBJ2-7, with 8 bases identical to TRBD1. CDR1 is MNHNY and CDR2 is SVGAGI in the germline V gene (reference sequence). This CDR3 region has 15 residues. Unmatched junction bases numbered 9, after V lost 5 bases and J lost 3 bases. CDR3 residues: CASSDPGQDLYEQYL. DNA for the CDR3: TGTGCCAGCAGTGATCCGGGACAGGATCTCTACGAGCAGTACCTC.

As for this clonotype: A read error may explain this, as a much larger clone is one base away. The rearrangement uses TRBV4-3 and TRBJ2-7; TRBD2 is a possible D gene (6 bases). This CDR3 spans 16 amino acids. CDR1 LGHNA and CDR2 YSLEER come from the germline V gene. V was shortened by 0 bases and J by 4 bases, with 16 bases between the two germline ends. CDR3 region: CASSQEWLARAYEQYF. In DNA, the CDR3 is TGCGCCAGCAGCCAAGAATGGCTAGCGAGAGCGTACGAGCAGTACTTC.